This T cell receptor (beta chain) comes out of a study of shared clonotypes between healthy human individuals. The study, taken as a whole, reports: It was only blood that was sampled, and tissue repertoires likely differ.

Authors' methods: ImmunoSEQ sequences covered only the junction and lacked quality scores; filtering therefore differed. Sequenced by immunoSEQ multiplex PCR; TCRdb stores in-frame clones only, minus some. That table supplies the V and J calls and clone size; D and trimming were determined from the DNA. The sample lists around 750,000 clones; 74% were seen once. This CDR3 is built from 14 residues. With 0 bases removed from V and 11 bases from J, the gap between germline ends came to 16 bases. Germline V gene lookup returns CDR1 MNHEY and CDR2 SVGAGI. On this clone: The antigen remains undetermined.

Sequencing used memory CD4+ T cells sorted from blood. Subset reported: CD45RA-negative fraction. This TCR was recovered from a woman aged 25 to 45 in good health. The V and J genes are TRBV6-5 and TRBJ2-5, with D unresolved. This chain's CDR3 is CASSYSGAEREQYF. The CDR3 DNA is TGTGCCAGCAGTTACTCGGGCGCCGAAAGAGAGCAGTACTTC.